Detailed here is one TCR beta chain. While CD8+ and CD4+ T cells were isolated negatively, TEMRA cells were enriched by FACS. The RNA, roughly 0.5 to 1 ug, was put through reverse transcription using random hexamers. Multiplex immunoSEQ PCR targeted 54 Vbeta and 13 Jbeta TCR beta segments. TCRdb reprocessed the immunoSEQ multiplex PCR reads with MiXCR, giving one entry per CDR3 protein. The data hold around 130,000 distinct CDR3 sequences, with 85% to 95% observed a single time. V trimming: 8 bases; J trimming: 3 bases; junction bases outside the gene matches: 12. This CDR3 contains 15 residues. Germline V CDR1 and CDR2: MNHEY, SVGAGI. The data derive from a study of CD8 T cells in Susac syndrome.

Sequenced: CD4+ T cells from PBMCs. The chain uses TRBV6-5 and TRBJ2-7; 8 nucleotides line up with TRBD2. This receptor was obtained from a human donor in good health. The chain's CDR3 is CASGQTASGLYEQYF. CDR3 bases: TGTGCCAGCGGTCAGACGGCTAGCGGGCTCTACGAGCAGTACTTC.